This T cell receptor (beta chain) was identified in a study of beta chain features in type 1 diabetes. Study as a whole: Across every sample, about 110 million sorted cells were examined in total. Study conclusions and caveats: In patients and controls equally, PCR might favor templates that are shorter.

CDR1 is LNHNV and CDR2 is YYDKDF in the germline V gene (reference sequence). With V trimmed by 5 bases and J by 2 bases, 14 bases remained unmatched. This CDR3 region has 17 residues. Reverse transcription of all isolated RNA meant that expressed TCRB transcripts were sequenced. For naive, central memory and regulatory T cell samples, reads averaged roughly 3.5 million. Sequenced by immunoSEQ multiplex PCR; TCRdb stores in-frame clones only, minus some. Of under 250,000 clones listed, around 9.9% are singletons. Central memory, naive, regulatory and stem cell-like memory CD4+ cells were sorted by CD45RO/CCR7/CD25/CD127/CD95/CD27. Only a few counts were recorded for this clone. Its antigen is not identified.

Sequenced material: central memory CD4+ T cells from blood. The sequence was obtained from a man younger than 35 in good health. The chain employs TRBV15 and TRBJ1-2; 7 bases fit TRBD1. CDR3 bases: TGTGCCACCAGCCGAACAGGACAGGTCTTTGGGAACTATGGCTACACCTTC. This encodes CATSRTGQVFGNYGYTF.